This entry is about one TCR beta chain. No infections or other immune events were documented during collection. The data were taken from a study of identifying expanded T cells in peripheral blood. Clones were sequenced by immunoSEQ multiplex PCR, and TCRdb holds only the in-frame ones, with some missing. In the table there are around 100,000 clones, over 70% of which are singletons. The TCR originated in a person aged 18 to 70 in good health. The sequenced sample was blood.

DNA of the CDR3: TGTGCCAGTCTCGTTGCAAGGACTAGCGGAACGTACCAAGAGACCCAGTACTTC. As protein: CASLVARTSGTYQETQYF. The chain employs TRBV19 and TRBJ2-5; 10 bases are shared with TRBD2. Germline lookup yields CDR1 LNHDA and CDR2 SQIVND (reference sequence). V gave up 8 bases and J gave up 0 bases; unmatched junction bases: 15. The CDR3 is 18 amino acids.